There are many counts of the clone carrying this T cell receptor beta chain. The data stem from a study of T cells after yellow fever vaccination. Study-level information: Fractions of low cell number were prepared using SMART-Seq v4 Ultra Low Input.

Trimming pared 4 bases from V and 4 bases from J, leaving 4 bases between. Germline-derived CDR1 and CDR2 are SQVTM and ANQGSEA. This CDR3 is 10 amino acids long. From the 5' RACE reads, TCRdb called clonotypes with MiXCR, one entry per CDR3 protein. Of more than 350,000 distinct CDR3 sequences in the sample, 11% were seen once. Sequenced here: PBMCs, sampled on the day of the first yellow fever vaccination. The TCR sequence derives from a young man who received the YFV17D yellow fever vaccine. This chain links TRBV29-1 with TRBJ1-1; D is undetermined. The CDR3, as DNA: TGCAGCGTTGTCCCCACTGAAGCTTTCTTT. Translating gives CSVVPTEAFF.